The next 22 T cell receptor beta chains were all read from a single sample in a study of blood T cell repertoires in COVID-19. Data came from immunoSEQ multiplex PCR; TCRdb stores just in-frame clones and leaves some out. The profile shows about 52,000 clones, about 90% of them singletons. Sequencing was performed on peripheral blood. These receptors all stem from a man aged 80 or over with active or convalescent COVID-19.

The chain recombines TRBV30 with TRBJ2-5, with 9 bases lining up with TRBD1. Losses at the gene ends were 3 bases for V and 5 bases for J; bases not matched to a gene: 4. CDR1 GTSNPN and CDR2 SVGIG come from the germline V gene (reference sequence). This CDR3 region has 13 residues. The CDR3 region is CAWSRDRVETQYF. For the CDR3, the DNA is TGTGCCTGGAGCCGGGACAGGGTTGAGACCCAGTACTTC.

To note about this clone: A read error may produce the germline difference seen at one junction end. The V gene is TRBV7-9, the J gene TRBJ2-3; 12 bases agree with TRBD1. Looked up from germline, CDR1 is SEHNR and CDR2 is FQNEAQ (reference sequence). This CDR3 region has 16 residues. CDR3 in amino acids: CASSSAGTGGTDTQYF. The CDR3 bases are TGTGCCAGCAGCTCAGCCGGGACAGGGGGCACGGATACGCAGTATTTT.

The rearrangement joins TRBV27 to TRBJ1-3; 8 bases fit TRBD1. In germline, CDR1 is MNHEY, CDR2 SMNVEV (reference sequence). The CDR3 is 18 residues long. V lost 3 bases to trimming and J lost 0 bases; unmatched junction nucleotides: 10. The CDR3 spells CASSLMSGGIPSGNTIYF. CDR3 DNA sequence: TGTGCCAGCAGTTTGATGTCAGGGGGCATCCCCTCTGGAAACACCATATATTTT.

This chain connects TRBV9 to TRBJ1-3; 7 bases align to TRBD1. Trimming cost V 3 bases and J 5 bases; bases outside gene matches: 5. This CDR3 has 14 amino acids. Germline V gives CDR1 SGDLS, CDR2 YYNGEE. CDR3 sequence (DNA): TGTGCCAGCAGCGAGCGGACAGGAAGAAACACCATATATTTT. Translating it yields CASSERTGRNTIYF.

The V and J genes are TRBV5-1 and TRBJ2-1; a possible D gene is TRBD2 (7 bases). V was clipped by 4 bases and J by 9 bases, with 20 bases between them. This CDR3 contains 15 residues. The germline V gene encodes CDR1 SGHRS and CDR2 YFSETQ. The chain's CDR3 is CASSPEGGAWGEQFF. CDR3 DNA: TGCGCCAGCAGCCCAGAGGGGGGGGCCTGGGGTGAGCAGTTCTTC.

J is TRBJ2-1 and V is TRBV30; 7 bases are a match to TRBD2. This CDR3 has 13 residues. Germline CDR1 GTSNPN, CDR2 SVGIG (reference sequence). Trimming removed 7 bases from V and 7 bases from J; junction bases left unmatched: 10. In DNA form, the CDR3 reads TGTGCCTCCCTGGGCCGGGGGGTTAATGAGCAGTTCTTC. As protein: CASLGRGVNEQFF.

The CDR3 loop is CASSLQTSGGERQFF. DNA of the CDR3: TGCGCCAGCAGCTTGCAGACTAGCGGGGGAGAACGGCAGTTCTTC. This chain joins TRBV5-1 and TRBJ2-1; the match to TRBD2 covers 12 bases. The V gene end was trimmed by 1 base and the J gene end by 12 bases; junction bases not matched to a gene: 8. The CDR3 runs 15 residues. Germline values: CDR1 SGHRS, CDR2 YFSETQ.

The chain combines TRBV19 with TRBJ1-6, with 9 bases fitting TRBD1. The V gene's germline CDR1 is LNHDA and CDR2 SQIVND (reference sequence). Trimming took 6 bases from V and 10 from J; bases not matched to a gene: 19. The CDR3 loop spans 18 amino acids. The CDR3 sequence: CASRPTGTGIGAGSPLHF. CDR3 nucleotides: TGTGCCAGTAGGCCCACGGGGACAGGGATCGGCGCGGGATCACCCCTCCACTTT. Full variable domain (outside the CDR3, taken from reference TRBV19 and TRBJ1-6): DGGITQSPKYLFRKEGQNVTLSCEQNLNHDAMYWYRQDPGQGLRLIYYSQIVNDFQKGDIAEGYSVSREKKESFPLTVTSAQKNPTAFYLCASRPTGTGIGAGSPLHFGNGTRLTVT.

The chain is built from TRBV7-2 and TRBJ1-3; 9 nucleotides align to TRBD1. V shed 5 bases, J shed 6 bases, and the junction held 11 bases outside the gene matches. Germline CDR1 and CDR2: SGHTA and FQGNSA. The CDR3 has 16 amino acids. The CDR3 nucleotides read TGTGCCAGCAGCGATCGGGACAGGGTAGTGGTAAACACCATATATTTT. As protein: CASSDRDRVVVNTIYF.

The V gene is TRBV5-1, the J gene TRBJ2-2; weak D call: TRBD2 (6 bases). V shed 2 bases and J shed 7 bases, with 15 bases lying between them. Germline loops: CDR1 SGHRS, CDR2 YFSETQ. The CDR3 consists of 15 residues. The DNA for the CDR3 is TGCGCCAGCAGCTTTGACGGGAGCGATGACGGGGAGCTGTTTTTT. Residues: CASSFDGSDDGELFF.

The gene calls are TRBV5-1 and TRBJ2-3; perhaps TRBD2 as D (6 bases). CDR1 and CDR2 from the germline V gene are SGHRS and YFSETQ. The CDR3 runs 15 residues. Trimming left V 6 bases short and J 4 bases short, with 18 bases between. The CDR3 spells CASNTSKGQSDTQYF. CDR3 in DNA: TGCGCCAGCAACACTAGCAAAGGTCAATCAGATACGCAGTATTTT.

This chain uses TRBV7-2 with TRBJ1-6, with a possible D match to TRBD1 (5 bases). Germline CDR1 reads SGHTA; CDR2 reads FQGNSA. Trimming removed 5 bases at V and 5 bases at J, with 16 bases between. The CDR3 is made up of 16 amino acids. The CDR3 DNA reads TGTGCCAGCAGCCACCGGGGGAGGGCGAATAATTCACCCCTCCACTTT. It specifies CASSHRGRANNSPLHF. Together with reference TRBV7-2 and TRBJ1-6, the CDR3 gives the full variable domain: GAGVSQSPSNKVTEKGKDVELRCDPISGHTALYWYRQSLGQGLEFLIYFQGNSAPDKSGLPSDRFSAERTGGSVSTLTIQRTQQEDSAVYLCASSHRGRANNSPLHFGNGTRLTVT.

This clone counts as medium-sized. V is TRBV6-1 and J is TRBJ1-1; 10 positions agree with TRBD1. From germline, CDR1 is MNHNS and CDR2 SASEGT. This CDR3 spans 14 amino acids. With V trimmed by 0 bases and J by 8 bases, 3 bases remained unmatched. The CDR3 is CASSEAGQGKEAFF. The DNA for the CDR3 is TGTGCCAGCAGTGAAGCGGGACAGGGGAAGGAAGCTTTCTTT.

This rearrangement joins TRBV5-5 to TRBJ1-5, with 7 bases aligning to TRBD1. After removal of 0 bases from V and 1 base from J, the junction contained 4 bases not matched to a gene. The length of the CDR3 is 16 residues. Germline V gene data show CDR1 as SGHKS and CDR2 as YYEKEE (reference sequence). The CDR3 reads CASSLVRGRSNQPQHF. The CDR3 DNA sequence: TGTGCCAGCAGCTTGGTAAGGGGGCGAAGCAATCAGCCCCAGCATTTT.

The chain couples TRBV5-1 to TRBJ2-3; D ambiguous. The CDR3 totals 12 residues. Trimming cost V 4 bases and J 4 bases, with 7 bases left between them. The germline CDR1 and CDR2 sequences are SGHRS and YFSETQ. DNA of the CDR3: TGCGCCAGCAGCCCCGAGGCAGATACGCAGTATTTT. Translated: CASSPEADTQYF.

V is TRBV18 and J is TRBJ2-7, with TRBD2 matching over 7 bases. V dropped 3 bases and J dropped 3; count of bases not matched to a gene: 8. CDR3 length: 15 residues. CDR1 KGHSH and CDR2 LQKENI come from the germline V gene. The CDR3 bases are TGTGCCAGCTCACCGGGAGGGTCTGAATTCTACGAGCAGTACTTC. This translates into CASSPGGSEFYEQYF.

The CDR3 DNA follows: TGTGCCAGCAGCTTGGAGGGACTAGCGGGGGGGCCAGGCACCGGGGAGCTGTTTTTT. This codes for CASSLEGLAGGPGTGELFF. This rearrangement joins TRBV5-4 to TRBJ2-2; TRBD2 aligns across 16 bases. This CDR3 is 19 amino acids long. V shed 0 bases, J shed 4 bases, and the junction held 6 bases outside the gene matches. Germline V gene data show CDR1 as SGHNT and CDR2 as YYREEE (reference sequence).

The chain recombines TRBV19 with TRBJ1-2; D perhaps matches TRBD1 (5 bases). Germline assignment: CDR1 LNHDA and CDR2 SQIVND (reference sequence). The CDR3 consists of 12 residues. The V gene lost 5 bases and the J gene lost 8 bases, with 12 bases spanning the gap. CDR3 coding DNA: TGTGCCAGTAGTCCCTCGACAGACGGCTACACCTTC. The encoded protein is CASSPSTDGYTF.

In this sample, this clone turned up a few times. The rearrangement joins TRBV7-9 to TRBJ1-5; D is undetermined. The V end was cut by 0 bases, the J end by 6 bases, with 6 bases between. Per the germline V gene, CDR1 is SEHNR and CDR2 is FQNEAQ (reference sequence). The CDR3 runs to 13 residues. CDR3 sequence reads: CASSLAAGQPQHF. The CDR3 nucleotides read TGTGCCAGCAGCTTAGCAGCAGGTCAGCCCCAGCATTTT.

The chain links TRBV7-6 to TRBJ1-5, with D possibly matching TRBD1 (5 bases). The V gene lost 1 base and the J gene lost 2 bases, with 9 bases spanning the gap. There are 15 residues in the CDR3. Per germline, CDR1 SGHVS and CDR2 FNYEAQ. CDR3 coding DNA: TGTGCCAGCAGCTTAGGGGGGGACCGCAATCAGCCCCAGCATTTT. Translation gives CASSLGGDRNQPQHF.

The gene calls are TRBV7-3 and TRBJ2-2; the D gene is possibly TRBD1 (6 bases). The CDR3 contains 17 residues. The V gene's germline CDR1 is SGHTA and CDR2 FQGTGA. The germline V and J ends were trimmed by 5 bases and 4 bases, with 20 bases remaining between them. The CDR3: CASSPNRVGTITGELFF. For the CDR3, the DNA is TGTGCCAGCAGCCCAAACCGTGTCGGGACAATCACCGGGGAGCTGTTTTTT.

The V and J genes are TRBV7-2 and TRBJ1-5; D is unresolved. The V end was cut by 4 bases, the J end by 9 bases, with 16 bases between. Germline loops: CDR1 SGHTA, CDR2 FQGNSA. This CDR3 comprises 14 residues. The CDR3 region is CASSSTVDNRPQHF. The DNA of the CDR3 is TGTGCCAGCAGCTCCACAGTGGATAACCGGCCCCAGCATTTT.